This TCR beta chain is from a study of T cells in Graves' hyperthyroidism and ophthalmopathy. Overall study: Upon initial diagnosis and before any treatment, peripheral blood was collected. Study-wide findings and caveats: A 13 V-J model separated ophthalmopathy from stable hyperthyroidism.

RNA transcripts gave rise to amplified TCR beta CDR3 regions. TCR CDR3 regions were first amplified by RT-PCR with HTBI primers. TCRdb re-called the multiplex PCR reads through MiXCR, storing one row per CDR3 protein. The repertoire includes 300,000 to 350,000 distinct CDR3 sequences, 21% of them detected once, and around half sits in the top ten. This clonotype was recorded many times. What it binds is unknown. V lost 6 bases and J lost 7, with 16 bases in between. Germline V lookup: CDR1 MNHNS, CDR2 SASEGT. This CDR3 spans 14 amino acids. Patients were aged 18 to 65, had disease duration under 2 months, and had newly diagnosed hyperthyroidism. Every diagnosis used clinical symptoms, serum thyroxine and TRAb, thyroid ultrasound and orbital computed tomography.

This receptor was identified in a woman aged 50 to 60 with Graves' hyperthyroidism. V and J are TRBV6-1 and TRBJ1-5; D is possibly TRBD1 (6 bases). Sequenced material: blood. The CDR3 coding sequence is TGTGCCAGCAGGCCTCAGGGGTTGAGGCAGCCCCAGCATTTT. Translation gives CASRPQGLRQPQHF.